This section outlines one TCR beta chain sequence together with its context. Its antigen remains unidentified. This entry comes from a study of Ad26.COV2.S vaccination and SARS-CoV-2 variants. General study points: After vaccination, substantial breadth of spike-specific CD8+ and CD4+ responses was reported. It was found that vaccine and placebo recipients had similar non-spike TCR breadth.

Only in-frame clones appear in the TCRdb table, and some are missing; sequencing was by immunoSEQ multiplex PCR. The sample shows under 150,000 clones, around 86% of them seen only once. This CDR3 is 16 amino acids long. The germline CDR1 and CDR2 sequences are MNHNY and SVGAGI (reference sequence). Trimming at V came to 7 bases and at J to 3 bases, leaving 9 bases not matched to a gene. This sequence joins TRBV6-6 and TRBJ2-6; 7 positions agree with TRBD1. The sample in question was peripheral blood, obtained after recovery from COVID-19. This sequence was found in a human donor who had recovered from COVID-19. CDR3 nucleotide sequence: TGTGCCAGCAAAACGACAGGGTACATTGGGGCCAACGTCCTGACTTTC. It specifies CASKTTGYIGANVLTF.